This T cell receptor beta chain was sequenced in a study of OX40 agonist ivuxolimab in advanced cancers. Notes on the study in general: Averaged across samples, CD8+ T cells carried more expanded clones than CD4+ did.

Germline CDR1 SGHRS, CDR2 YFSETQ. This CDR3 has 14 residues. V lost 1 base and J 6 bases, leaving 11 bases between the germline ends. This clone was seen a single time. Its target is unknown. Blood sampling was done at baseline, cycle 4 day 1, and cycle 7 day 1. Repertoires were generated with immunoSEQ multiplex PCR, while TCRdb's copy carries only in-frame clones and drops some. The table has 65,000 to 95,000 clones, more than 70% seen once. The sequencing here drew on CD4+ or CD8+ T cells sorted from blood, taken in a trial of the OX40 agonist ivuxolimab. The chain recombines TRBV5-1 with TRBJ2-1, with D tentatively TRBD1 (6 bases). This sequence originates from an adult with an advanced solid tumor such as melanoma, head and neck, liver or kidney cancer. The CDR3 sequence: CASSLIQGPNEQFF. In nucleotides, the CDR3 is TGCGCCAGCAGCTTGATACAGGGACCCAATGAGCAGTTCTTC.